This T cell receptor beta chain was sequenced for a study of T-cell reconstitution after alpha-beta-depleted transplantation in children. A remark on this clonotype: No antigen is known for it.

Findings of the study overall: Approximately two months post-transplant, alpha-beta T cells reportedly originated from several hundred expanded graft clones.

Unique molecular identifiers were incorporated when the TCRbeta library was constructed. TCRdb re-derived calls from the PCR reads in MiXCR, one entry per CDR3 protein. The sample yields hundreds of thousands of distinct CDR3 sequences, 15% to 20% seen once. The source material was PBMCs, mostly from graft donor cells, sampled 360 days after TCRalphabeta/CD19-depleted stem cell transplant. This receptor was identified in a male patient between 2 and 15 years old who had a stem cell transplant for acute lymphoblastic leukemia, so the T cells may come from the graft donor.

The CDR3 loop reads CSVSYPGQMNNEQFF. The CDR3 DNA sequence: TGCAGCGTTTCCTACCCGGGACAGATGAACAATGAGCAGTTCTTC. The V call is TRBV29-1, the J call TRBJ2-1, with 7 bases identical to TRBD1. Trimming at V came to 5 bases and at J to 5 bases, leaving 12 bases not matched to a gene. Germline V gene data show CDR1 as SQVTM and CDR2 as ANQGSEA. The CDR3 is 15 residues long.